A single sample gave rise to the 11 T cell receptor beta chains below, sequenced in a study of cytomegalovirus exposure and HLA in healthy donors. PCR was performed using 60 Vbeta and 13 Jbeta primers. Profiled with immunoSEQ multiplex PCR; TCRdb holds only in-frame clones, not every one. The sample lists about 88,000 clones, 70% to 90% occurring once. Sequenced material: PBMCs. The receptor set was obtained from a man aged 18 to 29 in good health and CMV-seronegative.

This chain links TRBV4-2 with TRBJ2-2, with 7 bases matching TRBD2. Unmatched junction bases numbered 11, after V lost 3 bases and J lost 7 bases. The CDR3 has 16 amino acids. Germline lookup yields CDR1 LGHNA and CDR2 YNFKEQ. The CDR3 DNA reads TGTGCCAGCAGCCAGGCCCTAGGTAGCGGGCTCGGGGAGCTGTTTTTT. Translation: CASSQALGSGLGELFF.

V usage is TRBV5-1 and J usage is TRBJ2-2, with 11 bases lining up with TRBD1. Looked up from germline, CDR1 is SGHRS and CDR2 is YFSETQ. V lost 4 bases to trimming and J lost 8 bases; unmatched junction nucleotides: 10. The CDR3 extends over 16 amino acids. The CDR3 region has the DNA TGCGCCAGCAGCCGTCAGGACAGGGGGCGCGTAGGGGAGCTGTTTTTT. This sequence encodes CASSRQDRGRVGELFF.

About this clone itself: The germline gene is not matched at one end of the junction; a read error may be the cause. The CDR3 region has the DNA TGCGCGTGTGGGACATCCTACGAGCAGTACTTC. Translation gives CACGTSYEQYF. The J gene is TRBJ2-5, the V gene TRBV28; the D gene is possibly TRBD1 (6 bases). The J call is in doubt because the DNA end fits TRBJ2-7 better. Germline assignment: CDR1 MDHEN and CDR2 SYDVKM. CDR3 size: 11 residues.

In nucleotides, the CDR3 is TGTGCCAGCAGTCTACGCGAGGCAGATACGCAGTATTTT. Translating it yields CASSLREADTQYF. This chain joins TRBV6-5 and TRBJ2-3; no reliable D call. Germline CDR1 reads MNHEY; CDR2 reads SVGAGI. Trimming cost V 5 bases and J 4 bases, with 10 bases left between them. The length of the CDR3 is 13 residues.

CDR3 nucleotide sequence: TGTGCCAGCAGCCTTAGACGGGGGATCTCCTACGAGCAGTACTTC. This sequence encodes CASSLRRGISYEQYF. The V gene is TRBV28, the J gene TRBJ2-7, with TRBD2 as a possible D gene (6 bases). The V and J ends lost 6 bases and 0 bases respectively, with 15 bases between them. Germline lookup yields CDR1 MDHEN and CDR2 SYDVKM. The CDR3 consists of 15 residues. The full variable domain, completed using reference TRBV28 and TRBJ2-7, is DVKVTQSSRYLVKRTGEKVFLECVQDMDHENMFWYRQDPGLGLRLIYFSYDVKMKEKGDIPEGYSVSREKKERFSLILESASTNQTSMYLCASSLRRGISYEQYFGPGTRLTVT.

The rearrangement links TRBV28 to TRBJ2-1; D gene ambiguous. Trimming shortened V by 6 bases and J by 9 bases, and 21 bases separated the two germline ends. From germline, CDR1 is MDHEN and CDR2 SYDVKM. This CDR3 contains 15 residues. CDR3 DNA sequence: TGTGCCAGCAGGTTAACTAATCCCCTTATTCGTGAGCAGTTCTTC. Its translation: CASRLTNPLIREQFF.

CDR3 amino acids: CASSLRRQEETQYF. The DNA of the CDR3 is TGTGCCAGCAGCTTAAGGAGACAGGAAGAGACCCAGTACTTC. V usage is TRBV7-2 and J usage is TRBJ2-5, with D possibly being TRBD1 (6 bases). The CDR3 is made up of 14 amino acids. CDR1 SGHTA and CDR2 FQGNSA come from the germline V gene. The V end lost 2 bases, the J end lost 3 bases, and 10 bases lay between the germline ends.

The chain joins TRBV7-2 to TRBJ2-5; TRBD1 aligns across 7 bases. The CDR3 spans 14 residues. The V and J ends lost 5 bases and 2 bases, in that order; junction bases with no gene match: 5. Germline loops: CDR1 SGHTA, CDR2 FQGNSA. As DNA, the CDR3 is TGTGCCAGCAGCGTCCGGGACAGACAAGAGACCCAGTACTTC. The encoded protein is CASSVRDRQETQYF.

This chain joins TRBV30 and TRBJ1-2; D not resolved. V was trimmed by 8 bases and J by 1 base, leaving 14 bases between them. This CDR3 spans 13 amino acids. Germline V gives CDR1 GTSNPN, CDR2 SVGIG (reference sequence). DNA of the CDR3: TGTGCCGGGCGCGCCGGCAGTAACTATGGCTACACCTTC. Residues: CAGRAGSNYGYTF.

In this sample, this clone turned up once. The chain combines TRBV28 with TRBJ1-5; the match to TRBD1 covers 7 bases. The CDR3 extends over 16 amino acids. V lost 5 bases, J lost 6 bases, and 13 bases stayed unmatched. From germline, CDR1 is MDHEN and CDR2 SYDVKM. The CDR3 spells CASSPRQGFQGQPQHF. Written as DNA, the CDR3 is TGTGCCAGCAGTCCAAGACAGGGCTTTCAGGGTCAGCCCCAGCATTTT.

The V gene is TRBV7-9, the J gene TRBJ1-2; 9 bases are shared with TRBD1. Germline CDR1 reads SEHNR; CDR2 reads FQNEAQ (reference sequence). Trimming took 6 bases from V and 6 from J; bases not matched to a gene: 5. The CDR3 consists of 13 residues. The CDR3, as DNA: TGTGCCAGCAGACCGGGACAGGGTAATGGCTACACCTTC. Translating gives CASRPGQGNGYTF.